Presented here are 10 T cell receptor beta chains from one specimen sequenced in a study of neurological immune-mediated disorders. MiXCR was run by TCRdb on the 5' RACE reads, yielding one entry per CDR3 protein. Of 77,000 or so distinct CDR3 sequences in the sample, under 10% were seen once. Sample: PBMCs. The receptors derive from a man in his fifties or sixties in good health.

This clonotype was recorded many times. The chain is built from TRBV6-2 or TRBV6-3 and TRBJ1-1; the D gene is possibly TRBD1 (6 bases). Germline values: CDR1 MNHEY, CDR2 SVGEGT. The CDR3 spans 14 residues. V was pared by 7 bases and J by 1 base, with 13 bases between. CDR3 DNA: TGTGCCAGCACCGAGGACAGAACGAACACTGAAGCTTTCTTT. Its translation is CASTEDRTNTEAFF.

This rearrangement joins TRBV18 to TRBJ2-4, with D possibly being TRBD2 (6 bases). Trimming took off 1 base at V and 7 bases at J, with 20 bases between the two ends. The germline V gene has CDR1 KGHSH and CDR2 LQKENI. The CDR3 is 17 amino acids. CDR3 nucleotide sequence: TGTGCCAGCTCACCACTCCCGGGAGCGTCCCTGGGGAACATTCAGTACTTC. It encodes CASSPLPGASLGNIQYF.

Ten or more counts support this clonotype. This chain links TRBV4-1 with TRBJ2-2; D not resolved. Looked up from germline, CDR1 is MGHRA and CDR2 is YSYEKL. This CDR3 contains 17 residues. Trimming left V 0 bases short and J 1 base short, with 12 bases between. Written as DNA, the CDR3 is TGCGCCAGCAGCCAAGATCACGCTAGTGTGAACACCGGGGAGCTGTTTTTT. This codes for CASSQDHASVNTGELFF.

V usage is TRBV2 and J usage is TRBJ1-2; TRBD1 might be the D (6 bases). This CDR3 has 14 amino acids. The ends were cut back, 6 bases at V and 0 bases at J, with 11 bases in the middle. Germline CDR1 and CDR2: SNHLY and FYNNEI. The DNA of the CDR3 is TGTGCCAGCAGGGAACAGGGAACTAACTATGGCTACACCTTC. It is translated as CASREQGTNYGYTF.

At least ten counts were recorded for this clonotype. The rearrangement links TRBV4-3 to TRBJ2-5; D gene unclear. The CDR3 extends over 13 amino acids. V shed 0 bases and J shed 0 bases, with 2 bases lying between them. From germline, CDR1 is LGHNA and CDR2 YSLEER. The CDR3 nucleotides are TGCGCCAGCAGCCAAGATTACCAAGAGACCCAGTACTTC. Amino acids: CASSQDYQETQYF.

The genes are TRBV10-1 and TRBJ2-5, with TRBD2 as a possible D gene (6 bases). Deletions cut 0 bases from V and 2 bases from J, with 10 bases between. CDR3 length equals 15 residues. The germline gives CDR1 WNHNN, CDR2 SYGVQD (reference sequence). The CDR3 reads CASSESTRGQETQYF. DNA of the CDR3: TGCGCCAGCAGTGAGTCAACACGGGGGCAAGAGACCCAGTACTTC.

This clonotype was observed at least ten times. This chain uses TRBV20-1 with TRBJ2-1; tentatively, D is TRBD1 (6 bases). The V and J ends lost 4 bases and 9 bases respectively, with 13 bases between them. This CDR3 is built from 12 residues. Germline V lookup: CDR1 DFQATT, CDR2 SNEGSKA (reference sequence). The CDR3 DNA sequence: TGCAGTGCTAAACAGGGTAGTAGTGAGCAGTTCTTC. It translates to CSAKQGSSEQFF.

This clonotype has a count of ten or more. The gene calls are TRBV7-2 and TRBJ1-2, with D perhaps matching TRBD1 (6 bases). There are 14 residues in the CDR3. Per germline, CDR1 SGHTA and CDR2 FQGNSA. Trimming removed 6 bases from V and 4 bases from J, with 15 bases in between. CDR3: CASRPNRASYGYTF. DNA for the CDR3: TGTGCCAGCAGACCGAACAGGGCCAGCTATGGCTACACCTTC.

This clonotype was seen at least ten times. V is TRBV5-1 and J is TRBJ2-3; possible D gene TRBD1, 5 bases. This CDR3 region has 15 residues. The germline CDR1 and CDR2 sequences are SGHRS and YFSETQ. The V and J ends lost 0 bases and 2 bases respectively, with 10 bases between them. As DNA, the CDR3 is TGCGCCAGCAGCTTGGATCCAGGGCCCACAGATACGCAGTATTTT. Translation gives CASSLDPGPTDTQYF.

This clonotype was recorded at least ten times. In DNA, the CDR3 is TGTGCCAGCAGCGCTACAGAGTACCAAGAGACCCAGTACTTC. Encoded protein: CASSATEYQETQYF. The chain carries TRBV9 and TRBJ2-5, with no clear D. The V and J ends lost 3 bases and 0 bases respectively, with 9 bases between them. The CDR3 runs 14 residues. Germline CDR1 SGDLS, CDR2 YYNGEE.